These T cell receptor beta chains were read from a single sample in a study of T cells in Graves' hyperthyroidism and ophthalmopathy. MiXCR, applied by TCRdb to the multiplex PCR reads, yields one record per CDR3 protein. The data contain about 200,000 distinct CDR3 sequences, 15% to 20% of them singletons. The source material was blood. The receptors originated from a man aged 35 to 55 with Graves' hyperthyroidism. Each CDR3 is given with its conserved first and last residue. Each record gives: CDR3 protein, CDR3 DNA, clone size, J gene, CDR3 length, V gene, D gene. A D gene is named only where the DNA matches it firmly. Where a row states a size, it is once, few, many or the class of an expanded clone; other rows omit it.

CDR3aa: CASSSRTGGSGFF
CDR3nt: TGTGCCAGCAGTTCGCGGACAGGGGGTAGCGGTTTCTTT
abundance: -
j_gene: TRBJ1-1
len: 13
v_gene: TRBV6-5
d_gene: TRBD1

CDR3aa: CAISDGQGFEAFF
CDR3nt: TGTGCCATCAGTGATGGACAGGGGTTTGAAGCTTTCTTT
abundance: -
j_gene: TRBJ1-1
len: 13
v_gene: TRBV10-3
d_gene: TRBD1

CDR3aa: CASTPYRTDTQYF
CDR3nt: TGTGCCAGCACACCCTACAGGACAGATACGCAGTATTTT
abundance: many
j_gene: TRBJ2-3
len: 13
v_gene: TRBV12-3/TRBV12-4
d_gene: -

CDR3aa: CASSPSQRGQNQPQHF
CDR3nt: TGTGCCAGCAGCCCAAGCCAACGGGGACAGAATCAGCCCCAGCATTTT
abundance: many
j_gene: TRBJ1-5
len: 16
v_gene: TRBV3-1
d_gene: TRBD1

CDR3aa: CASSQGAGASYEQYF
CDR3nt: TGCGCCAGCAGCCAGGGGGCAGGAGCCTCCTACGAGCAGTACTTC
abundance: many
j_gene: TRBJ2-7
len: 15
v_gene: TRBV4-1
d_gene: -

CDR3aa: CAWTGQGNTEAFF
CDR3nt: TGTGCCTGGACGGGACAGGGGAACACTGAAGCTTTCTTT
abundance: many
j_gene: TRBJ1-1
len: 13
v_gene: TRBV30
d_gene: TRBD1

CDR3aa: CATSQMVATADTQYF
CDR3nt: TGTGCCACCAGCCAAATGGTGGCCACAGCAGATACGCAGTATTTT
abundance: -
j_gene: TRBJ2-3
len: 15
v_gene: TRBV24-1
d_gene: -

CDR3aa: CASSETRTGNEQYF
CDR3nt: TGCGCCAGCAGCGAAACAAGGACAGGGAACGAGCAGTACTTC
abundance: many
j_gene: TRBJ2-7
len: 14
v_gene: TRBV5-1
d_gene: TRBD1

CDR3aa: CASSFAGSAGELFF
CDR3nt: TGTGCCAGCAGCTTTGCGGGGTCCGCCGGGGAGCTGTTTTTT
abundance: many
j_gene: TRBJ2-2
len: 14
v_gene: TRBV7-2
d_gene: -

CDR3aa: CASSPQQGANIQYF
CDR3nt: TGTGCCAGCAGCCCTCAACAGGGGGCAAACATTCAGTACTTC
abundance: -
j_gene: TRBJ2-4
len: 14
v_gene: TRBV7-2
d_gene: TRBD1

CDR3aa: CATSRAYSGGGDNEQFF
CDR3nt: TGTGCCACCAGCAGAGCCTATAGCGGGGGCGGGGACAATGAGCAGTTCTTC
abundance: many
j_gene: TRBJ2-1
len: 17
v_gene: TRBV15
d_gene: TRBD2

CDR3aa: CSARDRKRGDNEQFF
CDR3nt: TGCAGTGCTAGAGATCGGAAGCGGGGGGACAATGAGCAGTTCTTC
abundance: many
j_gene: TRBJ2-1
len: 15
v_gene: TRBV20-1
d_gene: TRBD2

CDR3aa: CASSLVRQGSGYTF
CDR3nt: TGTGCCAGCAGCTTAGTGAGGCAGGGAAGTGGCTACACCTTC
abundance: many
j_gene: TRBJ1-2
len: 14
v_gene: TRBV7-2
d_gene: -

CDR3aa: CASKAGSGSYEQYF
CDR3nt: TGTGCCAGCAAGGCTGGTAGCGGATCCTACGAGCAGTACTTC
abundance: -
j_gene: TRBJ2-7
len: 14
v_gene: TRBV3-1
d_gene: -

CDR3aa: CASSGGGSGENGYTF
CDR3nt: TGTGCCAGCAGTGGAGGGGGGTCAGGGGAAAATGGCTACACCTTC
abundance: -
j_gene: TRBJ1-2
len: 15
v_gene: TRBV25-1
d_gene: -

CDR3aa: CASMHEASGGYQETQYF
CDR3nt: TGTGCCAGCATGCATGAGGCTAGCGGGGGGTACCAAGAGACCCAGTACTTC
abundance: many
j_gene: TRBJ2-5
len: 17
v_gene: TRBV6-1
d_gene: TRBD2

CDR3aa: CSAPKTRGEPDTQYF
CDR3nt: TGCAGTGCCCCAAAAACCCGTGGGGAGCCAGATACGCAGTATTTT
abundance: -
j_gene: TRBJ2-3
len: 15
v_gene: TRBV20-1
d_gene: -

CDR3aa: CASSLRGYNAYEQYF
CDR3nt: TGTGCCAGCAGCTTAAGAGGGTATAACGCCTACGAGCAGTACTTC
abundance: many
j_gene: TRBJ2-7
len: 15
v_gene: TRBV11-1
d_gene: -

CDR3aa: CASSSNPTATGELFF
CDR3nt: TGTGCCAGCAGCTCAAACCCGACAGCCACCGGGGAGCTGTTTTTT
abundance: -
j_gene: TRBJ2-2
len: 15
v_gene: TRBV11-2
d_gene: -

CDR3aa: CASSMFRDTGELFF
CDR3nt: TGTGCCAGTAGTATGTTTAGGGACACCGGGGAGCTGTTTTTT
abundance: few
j_gene: TRBJ2-2
len: 14
v_gene: TRBV19
d_gene: -

CDR3aa: CASSDHTNTGELFF
CDR3nt: TGTGCCAGCAGTGACCACACGAACACCGGGGAGCTGTTTTTT
abundance: many
j_gene: TRBJ2-2
len: 14
v_gene: TRBV28
d_gene: -

CDR3aa: CASSYSPTRDTIYNEQFF
CDR3nt: TGTGCCAGCAGTTACTCTCCTACACGGGACACTATCTACAATGAGCAGTTCTTC
abundance: -
j_gene: TRBJ2-1
len: 18
v_gene: TRBV6-6
d_gene: -

CDR3aa: CASSSGGKTQYF
CDR3nt: TGTGCCAGCAGTTCGGGGGGAAAGACCCAGTACTTC
abundance: -
j_gene: TRBJ2-5
len: 12
v_gene: TRBV12-3/TRBV12-4
d_gene: TRBD2

CDR3aa: CASSTGGTGRETQYF
CDR3nt: TGTGCCAGCTCAACCGGCGGGACAGGGAGAGAGACCCAGTACTTC
abundance: many
j_gene: TRBJ2-5
len: 15
v_gene: TRBV7-2
d_gene: TRBD1

CDR3aa: CSARDPRTRTDTQYF
CDR3nt: TGCAGTGCTAGAGATCCTAGGACAAGGACAGATACGCAGTATTTT
abundance: -
j_gene: TRBJ2-3
len: 15
v_gene: TRBV20-1
d_gene: -

CDR3aa: CSARLRGDSYNEQFF
CDR3nt: TGCAGTGCTAGATTAAGAGGGGACTCCTACAATGAGCAGTTCTTC
abundance: many
j_gene: TRBJ2-1
len: 15
v_gene: TRBV20-1
d_gene: -

CDR3aa: CASSLEQLRRYTF
CDR3nt: TGTGCCAGCAGTTTAGAACAACTACGGCGCTACACCTTC
abundance: -
j_gene: TRBJ1-2
len: 13
v_gene: TRBV12-3/TRBV12-4
d_gene: -

CDR3aa: CASSISGGYSTDTQYF
CDR3nt: TGTGCCAGTAGTATTTCGGGGGGGTACTCCACAGATACGCAGTATTTT
abundance: few
j_gene: TRBJ2-3
len: 16
v_gene: TRBV19
d_gene: TRBD2

CDR3aa: CASTPGLAGGKETQYF
CDR3nt: TGTGCCAGCACCCCGGGACTAGCGGGGGGCAAGGAGACCCAGTACTTC
abundance: few
j_gene: TRBJ2-5
len: 16
v_gene: TRBV7-3
d_gene: TRBD2

CDR3aa: CASSQRLADQETQYF
CDR3nt: TGTGCCAGCAGCCAAAGACTAGCGGATCAAGAGACCCAGTACTTC
abundance: -
j_gene: TRBJ2-5
len: 15
v_gene: TRBV7-3
d_gene: TRBD2

CDR3aa: CASSPHTTGVNTEAFF
CDR3nt: TGTGCCAGCAGTCCACACACGACAGGAGTGAACACTGAAGCTTTCTTT
abundance: few
j_gene: TRBJ1-1
len: 16
v_gene: TRBV12-3/TRBV12-4
d_gene: -

CDR3aa: CASSLAPGAGSDTQYF
CDR3nt: TGCGCCAGCAGCCTGGCCCCGGGGGCCGGGTCAGATACGCAGTATTTT
abundance: many
j_gene: TRBJ2-3
len: 16
v_gene: TRBV5-1
d_gene: -

CDR3aa: CASSSGPPNTGELFF
CDR3nt: TGTGCCAGCAGTTCAGGACCCCCGAACACCGGGGAGCTGTTTTTT
abundance: few
j_gene: TRBJ2-2
len: 15
v_gene: TRBV28
d_gene: -

CDR3aa: CASSATGANYGYTF
CDR3nt: TGTGCCAGCAGTGCGACAGGAGCTAACTATGGCTACACCTTC
abundance: -
j_gene: TRBJ1-2
len: 14
v_gene: TRBV6-1
d_gene: -

CDR3aa: CAWRPGRGAGELFF
CDR3nt: TGTGCCTGGAGACCGGGGCGGGGGGCCGGGGAGCTGTTTTTT
abundance: many
j_gene: TRBJ2-2
len: 14
v_gene: TRBV30
d_gene: TRBD2

CDR3aa: CASSGTGATNEKLFF
CDR3nt: TGTGCCAGCAGTGGGACAGGGGCAACTAATGAAAAACTGTTTTTT
abundance: many
j_gene: TRBJ1-4
len: 15
v_gene: TRBV28
d_gene: TRBD1

CDR3aa: CASSRGGGPVETQYF
CDR3nt: TGTGCCAGCAGCCGGGGGGGGGGTCCGGTTGAGACCCAGTACTTC
abundance: many
j_gene: TRBJ2-5
len: 15
v_gene: TRBV7-3
d_gene: TRBD2

CDR3aa: CASSLTSTDTQYF
CDR3nt: TGCGCCAGCAGCTTGACTAGCACAGATACGCAGTATTTT
abundance: many
j_gene: TRBJ2-3
len: 13
v_gene: TRBV5-1
d_gene: -

CDR3aa: CASSQDSGLSQPQHF
CDR3nt: TGCGCCAGCAGCCAAGATTCGGGGTTATCTCAGCCCCAGCATTTT
abundance: few
j_gene: TRBJ1-5
len: 15
v_gene: TRBV4-3
d_gene: -

CDR3aa: CASSSDSPGGYTF
CDR3nt: TGCGCCAGCAGCTCAGACAGCCCCGGTGGCTACACCTTC
abundance: many
j_gene: TRBJ1-2
len: 13
v_gene: TRBV5-1
d_gene: -

CDR3aa: CASSFNRPYEQYF
CDR3nt: TGTGCCAGCAGCTTCAACAGGCCCTACGAGCAGTACTTC
abundance: many
j_gene: TRBJ2-7
len: 13
v_gene: TRBV7-2
d_gene: -

CDR3aa: CASSPKTRGANYGYTF
CDR3nt: TGTGCCAGCTCACCCAAGACAAGGGGGGCTAACTATGGCTACACCTTC
abundance: few
j_gene: TRBJ1-2
len: 16
v_gene: TRBV18
d_gene: -

CDR3aa: CASSLSGQPNQPQHF
CDR3nt: TGTGCCAGCAGTCTCAGCGGACAGCCTAATCAGCCCCAGCATTTT
abundance: many
j_gene: TRBJ1-5
len: 15
v_gene: TRBV12-3/TRBV12-4
d_gene: -

CDR3aa: CAWSLDGYEQYF
CDR3nt: TGTGCCTGGAGTTTAGACGGTTACGAGCAGTACTTC
abundance: many
j_gene: TRBJ2-7
len: 12
v_gene: TRBV30
d_gene: -

CDR3aa: CASSLADPLHF
CDR3nt: TGTGCCAGCAGCTTAGCCGACCCCCTCCACTTT
abundance: -
j_gene: TRBJ1-6
len: 11
v_gene: TRBV7-9
d_gene: -

CDR3aa: CASSSDRTLPYEQYF
CDR3nt: TGTGCCAGCAGTTCCGACAGAACTCTTCCCTACGAGCAGTACTTC
abundance: -
j_gene: TRBJ2-7
len: 15
v_gene: TRBV27
d_gene: -

CDR3aa: CASSHGWRDRGFAGANVLTF
CDR3nt: TGTGCCAGCAGCCATGGTTGGAGGGACAGGGGGTTTGCTGGGGCCAACGTCCTGACTTTC
abundance: -
j_gene: TRBJ2-6
len: 20
v_gene: TRBV14
d_gene: TRBD1

CDR3aa: CASSLDPTSLQYF
CDR3nt: TGTGCCAGCAGCTTAGACCCGACTAGTCTTCAGTACTTC
abundance: many
j_gene: TRBJ2-4
len: 13
v_gene: TRBV7-9
d_gene: -

CDR3aa: CASTLMTSGQGEEKLFF
CDR3nt: TGTGCCAGCACCCTCATGACGTCGGGACAGGGGGAAGAAAAACTGTTTTTT
abundance: few
j_gene: TRBJ1-4
len: 17
v_gene: TRBV2
d_gene: TRBD1

CDR3aa: CASSSTSGGINEQFF
CDR3nt: TGCGCCAGCAGCTCTACTAGCGGGGGGATCAATGAGCAGTTCTTC
abundance: many
j_gene: TRBJ2-1
len: 15
v_gene: TRBV5-1
d_gene: TRBD2

CDR3aa: CASSQDYRNNEKLFF
CDR3nt: TGTGCCAGCAGCCAAGATTACAGAAATAATGAAAAACTGTTTTTT
abundance: many
j_gene: TRBJ1-4
len: 15
v_gene: TRBV4-2
d_gene: -

CDR3aa: CASSFAGGDQETQYF
CDR3nt: TGTGCCAGCAGCTTCGCGGGGGGAGACCAAGAGACCCAGTACTTC
abundance: many
j_gene: TRBJ2-5
len: 15
v_gene: TRBV7-8
d_gene: TRBD2

CDR3aa: CASSESLRTNLNQPQHF
CDR3nt: TGTGCCAGCAGTGAATCCTTGAGAACTAACCTGAATCAGCCCCAGCATTTT
abundance: -
j_gene: TRBJ1-5
len: 17
v_gene: TRBV2
d_gene: -